In its sample, the clone carrying this T cell receptor (beta chain) was seen a few times. Its cognate antigen is unknown. Treatment given: 15 Gy SBRT to primary tumor, nephrectomy 4 weeks later. Sequencing was performed with immunoSEQ multiplex PCR; in TCRdb, only in-frame clones are kept and a portion is missing. The table includes tens of thousands of clones, around 52% detected once. The entry originates in a study of radiation and T cells in renal cell carcinoma. Findings and limits, study-wide: Top 100 clonotypes averaged approximately 50% in irradiated versus about 40% in nephrectomy-only tumors. Irradiated tumors held more dominant CDR3 motifs than control tumors. In blood, top tumor clones expanded by 2 weeks, shrinking by 4.

The CDR3 runs 15 residues. The J segment lost 5 bases and the V segment lost 6 bases, leaving 9 bases of the junction unmatched. Germline CDR1 reads LNHDA; CDR2 reads SQIVND (reference sequence). This receptor was taken from a woman aged 45 to 65 with renal cell carcinoma. The rearrangement links TRBV19 to TRBJ2-5; 10 bases are a match to TRBD1. The sequencing used tumor tissue, collected from a patient whose treatment included radiotherapy and nephrectomy. The DNA for the CDR3 is TGTGCCAGTAGCCCGGGACAGGGGCTGGGGGAGACCCAGTACTTC. As protein: CASSPGQGLGETQYF. Full variable domain (outside the CDR3, taken from reference TRBV19 and TRBJ2-5): DGGITQSPKYLFRKEGQNVTLSCEQNLNHDAMYWYRQDPGQGLRLIYYSQIVNDFQKGDIAEGYSVSREKKESFPLTVTSAQKNPTAFYLCASSPGQGLGETQYFGPGTRLLVL.